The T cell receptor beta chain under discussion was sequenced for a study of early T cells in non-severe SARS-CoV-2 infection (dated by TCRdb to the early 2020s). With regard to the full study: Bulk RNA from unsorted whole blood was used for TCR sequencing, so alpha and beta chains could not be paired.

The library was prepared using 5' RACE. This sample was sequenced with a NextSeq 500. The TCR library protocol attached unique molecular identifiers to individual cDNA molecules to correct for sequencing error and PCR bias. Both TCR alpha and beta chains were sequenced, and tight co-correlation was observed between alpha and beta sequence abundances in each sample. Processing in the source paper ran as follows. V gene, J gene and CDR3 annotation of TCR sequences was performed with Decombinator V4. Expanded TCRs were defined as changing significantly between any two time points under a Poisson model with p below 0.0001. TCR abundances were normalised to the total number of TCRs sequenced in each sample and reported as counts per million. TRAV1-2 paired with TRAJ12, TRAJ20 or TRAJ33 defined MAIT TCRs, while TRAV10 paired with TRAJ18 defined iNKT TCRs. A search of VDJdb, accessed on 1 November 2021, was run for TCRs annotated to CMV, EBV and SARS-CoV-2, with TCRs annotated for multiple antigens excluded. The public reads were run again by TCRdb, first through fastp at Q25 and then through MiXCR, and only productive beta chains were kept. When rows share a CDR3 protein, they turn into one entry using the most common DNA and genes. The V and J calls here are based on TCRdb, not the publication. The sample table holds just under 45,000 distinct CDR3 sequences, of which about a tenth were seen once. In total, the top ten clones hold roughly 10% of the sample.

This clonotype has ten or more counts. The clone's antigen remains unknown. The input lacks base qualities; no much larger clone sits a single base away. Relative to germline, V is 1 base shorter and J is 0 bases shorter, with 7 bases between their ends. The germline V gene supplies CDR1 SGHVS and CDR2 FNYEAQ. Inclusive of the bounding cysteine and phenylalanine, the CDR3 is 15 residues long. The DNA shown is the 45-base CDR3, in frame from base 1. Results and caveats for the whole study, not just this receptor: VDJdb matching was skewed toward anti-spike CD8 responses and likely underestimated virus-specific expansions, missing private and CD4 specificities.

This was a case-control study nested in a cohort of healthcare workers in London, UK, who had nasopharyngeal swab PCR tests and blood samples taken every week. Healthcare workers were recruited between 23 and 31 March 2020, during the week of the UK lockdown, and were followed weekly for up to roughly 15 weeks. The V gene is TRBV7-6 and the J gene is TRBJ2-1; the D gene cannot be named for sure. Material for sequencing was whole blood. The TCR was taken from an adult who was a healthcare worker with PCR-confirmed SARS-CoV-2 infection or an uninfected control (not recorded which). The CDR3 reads CASSLGHSSYNEQFF. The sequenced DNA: TGTGCCAGCAGCTTAGGGCACAGCTCCTACAATGAGCAGTTCTTC.